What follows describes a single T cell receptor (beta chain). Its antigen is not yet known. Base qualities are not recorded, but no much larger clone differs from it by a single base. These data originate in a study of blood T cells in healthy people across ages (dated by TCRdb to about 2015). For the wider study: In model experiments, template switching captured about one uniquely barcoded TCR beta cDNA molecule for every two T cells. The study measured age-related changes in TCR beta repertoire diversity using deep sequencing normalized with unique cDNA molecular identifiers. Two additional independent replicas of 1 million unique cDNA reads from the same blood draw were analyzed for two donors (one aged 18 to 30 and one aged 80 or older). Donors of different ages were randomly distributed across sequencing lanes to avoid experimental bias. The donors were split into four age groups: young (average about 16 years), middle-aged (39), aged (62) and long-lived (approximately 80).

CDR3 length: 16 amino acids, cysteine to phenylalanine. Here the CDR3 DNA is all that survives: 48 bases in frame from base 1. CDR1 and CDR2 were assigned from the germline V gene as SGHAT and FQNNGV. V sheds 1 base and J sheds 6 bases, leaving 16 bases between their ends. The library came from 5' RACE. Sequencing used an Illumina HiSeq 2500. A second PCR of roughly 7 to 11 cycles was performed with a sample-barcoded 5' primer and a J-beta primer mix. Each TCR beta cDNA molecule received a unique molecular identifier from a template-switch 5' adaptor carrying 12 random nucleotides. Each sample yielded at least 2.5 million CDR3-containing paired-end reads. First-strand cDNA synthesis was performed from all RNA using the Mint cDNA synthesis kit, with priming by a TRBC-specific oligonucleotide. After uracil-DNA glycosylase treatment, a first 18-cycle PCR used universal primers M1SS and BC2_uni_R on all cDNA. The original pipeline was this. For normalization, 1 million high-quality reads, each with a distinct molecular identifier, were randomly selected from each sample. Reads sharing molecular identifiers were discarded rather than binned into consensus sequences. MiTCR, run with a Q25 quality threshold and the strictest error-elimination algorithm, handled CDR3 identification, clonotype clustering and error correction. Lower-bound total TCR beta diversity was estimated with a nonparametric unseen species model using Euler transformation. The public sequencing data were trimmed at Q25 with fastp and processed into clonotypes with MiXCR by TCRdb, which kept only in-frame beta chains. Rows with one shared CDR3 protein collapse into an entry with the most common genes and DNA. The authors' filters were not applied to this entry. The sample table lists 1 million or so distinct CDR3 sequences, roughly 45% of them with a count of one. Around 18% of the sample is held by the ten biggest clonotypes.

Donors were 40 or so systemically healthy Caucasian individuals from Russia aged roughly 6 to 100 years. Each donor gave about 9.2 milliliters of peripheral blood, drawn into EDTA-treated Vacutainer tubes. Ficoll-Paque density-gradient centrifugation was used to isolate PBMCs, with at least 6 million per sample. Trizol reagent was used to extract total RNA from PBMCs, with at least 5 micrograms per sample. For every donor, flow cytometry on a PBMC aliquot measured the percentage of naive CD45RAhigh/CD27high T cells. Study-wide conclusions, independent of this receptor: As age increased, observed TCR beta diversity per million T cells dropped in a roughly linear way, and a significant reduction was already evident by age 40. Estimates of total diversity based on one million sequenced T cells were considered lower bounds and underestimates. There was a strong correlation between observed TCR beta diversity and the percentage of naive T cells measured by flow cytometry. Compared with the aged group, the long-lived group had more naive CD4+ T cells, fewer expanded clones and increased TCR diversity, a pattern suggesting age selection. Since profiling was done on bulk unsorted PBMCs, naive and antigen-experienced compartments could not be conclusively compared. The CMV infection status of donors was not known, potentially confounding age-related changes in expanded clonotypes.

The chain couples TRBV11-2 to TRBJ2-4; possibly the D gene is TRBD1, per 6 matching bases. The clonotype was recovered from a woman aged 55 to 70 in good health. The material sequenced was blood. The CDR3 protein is CASSLVPAGAGNIQYF. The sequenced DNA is TGTGCCAGCAGCTTAGTCCCGGCAGGGGCTGGAAACATTCAGTACTTC.